These 27 T cell receptor beta chains share one sample of origin, sequenced in a study of T cells in localized non-small cell lung cancer. The data were produced by immunoSEQ multiplex PCR, yet TCRdb's version contains in-frame clones alone and is incomplete. This table holds about 75,000 clones, 65% to 85% found once. The specimen comprised peripheral blood, sampled before any cancer treatment. These receptors were collected from a female donor older than 55 with stage I lung adenocarcinoma.

The V call is TRBV10-3, the J call TRBJ2-2; D is undetermined. V was pared by 4 bases and J by 7 bases, with 4 bases between. Germline CDR1 is ENHRY and CDR2 is SYGVKD. The CDR3 runs to 11 residues. This CDR3 is CAISGGGELFF. CDR3 in DNA: TGTGCCATCAGTGGGGGCGGGGAGCTGTTTTTT.

V and J are TRBV15 and TRBJ2-5; TRBD1 aligns across 11 bases. Germline CDR1 is LNHNV and CDR2 is YYDKDF (reference sequence). The V and J ends lost 11 bases and 3 bases, in that order; junction bases with no gene match: 5. The CDR3 length is 13 residues. In DNA, the CDR3 is TGTGCCTTCCGGGACAGGGGGAAAGAGACCCAGTACTTC. It encodes CAFRDRGKETQYF.

This clone was seen a single time. The conserved closing phenylalanine or tryptophan is absent in this CDR3, likely reflecting a read error. The DNA is left out, because the CDR3 cannot be placed on it with certainty; the CDR3 is given as TCRdb lists it. The V call is TRBV7-6, the J call TRBJ2-7; the table gives TRBD1 as D, unverified against the DNA. The CDR3 sequence runs 15 residues, both termini included. Per the germline V gene, CDR1 is SGHVS and CDR2 is FNYEAQ. The CDR3 spells CASSRFSGLPFLWAH.

V usage is TRBV5-1 and J usage is TRBJ2-3, with 7 positions matching TRBD2. This CDR3 is 14 amino acids long. CDR1 is SGHRS and CDR2 is YFSETQ in the germline V gene. V was clipped by 2 bases and J by 14 bases; unmatched bases: 14. Here the CDR3 reads CASSLKGLNQPGYF. Written as DNA, the CDR3 is TGCGCCAGCAGCTTAAAGGGACTAAACCAACCTGGGTATTTT. The full variable domain, rest sourced from reference TRBV5-1 and TRBJ2-3, is KAGVTQTPRYLIKTRGQQVTLSCSPISGHRSVSWYQQTPGQGLQFLFEYFSETQRNKGNFPGRFSGRQFSNSRSEMNVSTLELGDSALYLCASSLKGLNQPGYFGPGTRLTVL.

The J gene is TRBJ2-1, the V gene TRBV9; weak D call: TRBD2 (6 bases). Germline V gene sequence: CDR1 SGDLS, CDR2 YYNGEE. Trimming stripped 2 bases from V and 9 bases from J, with 18 bases between. This CDR3 is 15 amino acids long. In nucleotides, the CDR3 is TGTGCCAGCAGCGTCCTATCGGGAGAGAAAAGTGAGCAGTTCTTC. It encodes CASSVLSGEKSEQFF.

The rearrangement joins TRBV9 to TRBJ1-4, with TRBD1 matching over 9 bases. Germline V gene sequence: CDR1 SGDLS, CDR2 YYNGEE. The CDR3 length is 14 residues. The V and J ends lost 4 bases and 8 bases, in that order; junction bases with no gene match: 6. The CDR3 here is CASSLAGTGEKLFF. DNA of the CDR3: TGTGCCAGCAGCTTAGCCGGGACAGGGGAAAAACTGTTTTTT.

The chain links TRBV5-1 to TRBJ1-2, with 7 bases identical to TRBD1. The CDR3 extends over 15 amino acids. The V segment lost 4 bases and the J segment 4 bases; nucleotides outside the gene matches: 10. Germline CDR1 and CDR2: SGHRS and YFSETQ. The CDR3 sequence: CASSPDRVRRYGYTF. DNA for the CDR3: TGCGCCAGCAGCCCCGACAGGGTAAGGCGCTATGGCTACACCTTC.

The chain carries TRBV10-3 and TRBJ1-3, with 7 bases fitting TRBD1. V shed 6 bases, J shed 7 bases, and the junction held 9 bases outside the gene matches. Germline lookup yields CDR1 ENHRY and CDR2 SYGVKD. This CDR3 is built from 14 residues. The CDR3 is CAIRTTGVGNTIYF. Here the CDR3 DNA reads TGTGCCATCAGGACTACAGGGGTTGGCAACACCATATATTTT.

This chain connects TRBV7-2 to TRBJ2-1; TRBD2 matches at 12 bases. Germline V gene sequence: CDR1 SGHTA, CDR2 FQGNSA. The CDR3 is made up of 16 amino acids. V was pared by 1 base and J by 7 bases, with 5 bases of the junction left unmatched. In DNA, the CDR3 is TGTGCCAGCAGCTTAGGACTAGCGGGAGTAAATAATGAGCAGTTCTTC. Its translation: CASSLGLAGVNNEQFF.

The J gene is TRBJ2-1, the V gene TRBV9; D is perhaps TRBD2 (5 bases). The CDR3 contains 18 residues. With 4 bases removed from V and 2 bases from J, the gap between germline ends came to 22 bases. The germline CDR1 and CDR2 sequences are SGDLS and YYNGEE. Here the CDR3 DNA reads TGTGCCAGCAGCAATAGCCGGGGAAGTCCCGCCACCTACAATGAGCAGTTCTTC. This translates into CASSNSRGSPATYNEQFF.

This chain connects TRBV9 to TRBJ2-1; weak D call: TRBD1 (6 bases). This CDR3 has 11 residues. In germline, CDR1 is SGDLS, CDR2 YYNGEE. The V gene lost 7 bases and the J gene lost 11 bases, with 13 bases spanning the gap. CDR3 sequence (DNA): TGTGCCAGCGGATCCGGGACACAGCAGTTCTTC. The encoded protein is CASGSGTQQFF.

This clone was counted ten times or more. V is TRBV19 and J is TRBJ1-5, with 12 bases matching TRBD1. Germline CDR1 reads LNHDA; CDR2 reads SQIVND (reference sequence). The CDR3 is 15 residues long. J was trimmed by 6 bases and V by 5 bases; bases with no gene match: 5. The CDR3 DNA is TGTGCCAGTAGTCCCGGGACAGGGGGCGGTCAGCCCCAGCATTTT. Its protein is CASSPGTGGGQPQHF.

The gene calls are TRBV27 and TRBJ2-2; 7 bases agree with TRBD1. The CDR3 loop spans 14 amino acids. J gave up 3 bases and V 9 bases, and 7 bases lay outside the gene matches. Per the germline V gene, CDR1 is MNHEY and CDR2 is SMNVEV (reference sequence). CDR3 DNA sequence: TGTGCCAGTCACCGAACAGGGGACACCGGGGAGCTGTTTTTT. Translated: CASHRTGDTGELFF.

The gene calls are TRBV6-1 and TRBJ2-2; D is ambiguous. V was clipped by 5 bases and J by 2 bases, with 0 bases between them. The CDR3 runs to 11 residues. From germline, CDR1 is MNHNS and CDR2 SASEGT. The chain's CDR3 is CASSNTGELFF. CDR3 sequence (DNA): TGTGCCAGCAGTAACACCGGGGAGCTGTTTTTT.

The chain recombines TRBV19 with TRBJ2-3, with 12 nucleotides matching TRBD2. Trimming cost V 6 bases and J 4 bases; bases outside gene matches: 5. The length of the CDR3 is 15 residues. The V gene's germline CDR1 is LNHDA and CDR2 SQIVND (reference sequence). CDR3 sequence reads: CASRPSGGGADTQYF. CDR3 coding DNA: TGTGCCAGTAGACCTAGCGGGGGGGGCGCAGATACGCAGTATTTT.

V usage is TRBV5-4 and J usage is TRBJ2-7, with a tentative D call TRBD1 (5 bases). The CDR3 length is 14 residues. The germline CDR1 and CDR2 sequences are SGHNT and YYREEE (reference sequence). Trimming cost V 4 bases and J 3 bases, with 14 bases left between them. The CDR3 loop reads CASSRMTDGYEQYF. The CDR3 bases are TGTGCCAGCAGCCGAATGACAGATGGCTACGAGCAGTACTTC.

This chain links TRBV7-2 with TRBJ1-2; D not resolved. From germline, CDR1 is SGHTA and CDR2 FQGNSA. The CDR3 extends over 13 amino acids. The ends were cut back, 5 bases at V and 3 bases at J, with 10 bases in the middle. CDR3 sequence (DNA): TGTGCCAGCAGCAGCAGAAATTACTATGGCTACACCTTC. Protein product: CASSSRNYYGYTF.

V usage is TRBV4-2 and J usage is TRBJ2-7; D is perhaps TRBD2 (6 bases). The CDR3 loop spans 15 amino acids. Germline CDR1 and CDR2: LGHNA and YNFKEQ. Trimming stripped 1 base from V and 0 bases from J, with 10 bases between. The CDR3 nucleotides read TGTGCCAGCAGCCAAGTACGGGGGAGCTCCTACGAGCAGTACTTC. Translating it yields CASSQVRGSSYEQYF.

V usage is TRBV28 and J usage is TRBJ1-4; D remains unclear. The CDR3 totals 12 residues. V dropped 4 bases and J dropped 3 bases, with 3 bases sitting between them. CDR1 and CDR2 (germline): MDHEN, SYDVKM. For the CDR3, the DNA is TGTGCCAGCAGTTCCTCTAATGAAAAACTGTTTTTT. This sequence encodes CASSSSNEKLFF.

In this sample, this clone turned up a few times. The V and J genes are TRBV7-9 and TRBJ1-1, with a weak D call TRBD1 (5 bases). Germline V gene sequence: CDR1 SEHNR, CDR2 FQNEAQ (reference sequence). The CDR3 consists of 14 residues. V was shortened by 3 bases and J by 0 bases, with 8 bases between the two germline ends. The CDR3 DNA sequence: TGTGCCAGCAGCTTTCGGGGCTTGAACACTGAAGCTTTCTTT. Its translation is CASSFRGLNTEAFF.

The rearrangement uses TRBV7-9 and TRBJ1-2; D is uncertain. CDR3 length equals 13 residues. Per germline, CDR1 SEHNR and CDR2 FQNEAQ (reference sequence). The ends were cut back, 0 bases at V and 8 bases at J, with 10 bases in the middle. In DNA form, the CDR3 reads TGTGCCAGCAGCTTAGCGACTGAGGGAGGCTACACCTTC. It codes for CASSLATEGGYTF.

The CDR3 region is CASSPDMSGIGTF. For the CDR3, the DNA is TGTGCCAGCAGCCCCGACATGTCCGGGATCGGCACCTTC. The rearrangement links TRBV7-9 to TRBJ1-2, with D unresolved. V lost 5 bases and J 13 bases, leaving 20 bases between the germline ends. CDR3 length equals 13 residues. CDR1 and CDR2 from the germline V gene are SEHNR and FQNEAQ (reference sequence).

This chain connects TRBV5-8 to TRBJ2-2, with 8 bases identical to TRBD2. CDR1 SGHTS and CDR2 YDEGEE come from the germline V gene. The CDR3 extends over 19 amino acids. J gave up 0 bases and V 1 base, and 11 bases lay outside the gene matches. The DNA for the CDR3 is TGTGCCAGCAGCTTGTCCCAGCGGGAGCGCTACGCGAACACCGGGGAGCTGTTTTTT. Translation gives CASSLSQRERYANTGELFF.

There are a few counts of this clone. This chain's CDR3 is CAISEAPTGRVTEAFF. The CDR3 coding sequence is TGTGCCATCAGTGAGGCGCCGACAGGGAGAGTAACTGAAGCTTTCTTT. The chain couples TRBV10-3 to TRBJ1-1, with 7 positions matching TRBD1. The CDR3 covers 16 residues. Trimming cost V 2 bases and J 5 bases; bases outside gene matches: 11. CDR1 and CDR2 (germline): ENHRY, SYGVKD.

In this sample, this clone turned up a few times. The J gene is TRBJ1-1, the V gene TRBV18; no clear D. With 6 bases removed from V and 2 bases from J, the gap between germline ends came to 16 bases. The CDR3 has 15 amino acids. CDR1 and CDR2 (germline): KGHSH, LQKENI. CDR3 protein: CASSPTPSLNTEAFF. The CDR3 bases are TGTGCCAGCTCCCCTACGCCAAGCCTAAACACTGAAGCTTTCTTT.

This chain joins TRBV5-1 and TRBJ2-7, with TRBD2 matching 8 bases. From germline, CDR1 is SGHRS and CDR2 YFSETQ. The CDR3 loop spans 16 amino acids. V lost 4 bases to trimming and J lost 4 bases; unmatched junction nucleotides: 13. The CDR3 DNA reads TGCGCCAGCAGCCAGGCGGCATCTAGCGGGCAATACGAGCAGTACTTC. This encodes CASSQAASSGQYEQYF.

The V call is TRBV18, the J call TRBJ1-2; D remains unclear. Trimming stripped 1 base from V and 4 bases from J, with 13 bases between. This CDR3 region has 15 residues. CDR1 is KGHSH and CDR2 is LQKENI in the germline V gene. DNA of the CDR3: TGTGCCAGCTCACCACGGGCGAAAGACTCCTATGGCTACACCTTC. This codes for CASSPRAKDSYGYTF.